These T cell receptor beta chains were read from a single sample in a study of blood T cell repertoires in COVID-19. Clones were sequenced by immunoSEQ multiplex PCR, and TCRdb holds only the in-frame ones, with some missing. The sample lists roughly 190,000 clones; about 86% were seen once. Sequenced: PBMCs or T cells enriched from blood (not recorded which). The receptors stem from a woman in her 40s in a cohort exposed to, infected with or recovered from COVID-19 (not recorded which). Each CDR3 is given with its conserved first and last residue. Fields, in order: clone size, D gene, J gene, V gene, CDR3 protein, CDR3 DNA. A D gene is named only where the DNA matches it firmly. Rows may omit the clone size; those that give it use once, few, many or a size class.

clone size: .
D gene: .
J gene: TRBJ1-1
V gene: TRBV2
CDR3 protein: CATSRGITEAFF
CDR3 DNA: TGTGCCACCTCCCGGGGGATCACTGAAGCTTTCTTT

clone size: few
D gene: TRBD2
J gene: TRBJ2-7
V gene: TRBV18
CDR3 protein: CASSPAGRELYEQYF
CDR3 DNA: TGTGCCAGCTCACCTGCCGGGCGGGAGTTGTACGAGCAGTACTTC

clone size: .
D gene: .
J gene: TRBJ2-2
V gene: TRBV10-2
CDR3 protein: CASQLEGSENTGELFF
CDR3 DNA: TGCGCCAGCCAGCTGGAGGGTTCCGAAAACACCGGGGAGCTGTTTTTT

clone size: .
D gene: .
J gene: TRBJ1-2
V gene: TRBV9
CDR3 protein: CASSSTRNYGYTF
CDR3 DNA: TGTGCCAGCAGCTCCACACGTAACTATGGCTACACCTTC

clone size: .
D gene: .
J gene: TRBJ1-5
V gene: TRBV5-6
CDR3 protein: CASSLASGNQPQHF
CDR3 DNA: TGTGCCAGCAGCTTGGCGTCGGGGAACCAGCCCCAGCATTTT

clone size: .
D gene: .
J gene: TRBJ1-5
V gene: TRBV7-9
CDR3 protein: CASSLQGLSQPQHF
CDR3 DNA: TGTGCCAGCAGCTTACAGGGTTTGAGTCAGCCCCAGCATTTT

clone size: .
D gene: .
J gene: TRBJ1-4
V gene: TRBV6-1
CDR3 protein: CASSEAWRGGEKLFF
CDR3 DNA: TGTGCCAGCAGTGAAGCGTGGCGGGGAGGGGAAAAACTGTTTTTT

clone size: .
D gene: TRBD1
J gene: TRBJ1-1
V gene: TRBV7-9
CDR3 protein: CASSLAEGQGAVATEAFF
CDR3 DNA: TGTGCCAGCAGCTTAGCTGAAGGACAGGGGGCAGTGGCCACTGAAGCTTTCTTT

clone size: .
D gene: TRBD1
J gene: TRBJ1-2
V gene: TRBV27
CDR3 protein: CASRRQGFGYTF
CDR3 DNA: TGTGCCAGCAGGAGACAGGGCTTTGGCTACACCTTC

clone size: .
D gene: .
J gene: TRBJ1-1
V gene: TRBV5-1
CDR3 protein: CASSLGRQHTEAFF
CDR3 DNA: TGCGCCAGCAGCTTGGGAAGACAGCACACTGAAGCTTTCTTT

clone size: .
D gene: .
J gene: TRBJ1-4
V gene: TRBV5-4
CDR3 protein: CASSLLGAGPNEKLFF
CDR3 DNA: TGTGCCAGCAGCCTACTTGGGGCAGGGCCTAATGAAAAACTGTTTTTT

clone size: .
D gene: .
J gene: TRBJ1-3
V gene: TRBV9
CDR3 protein: CASSTGNGNTIYF
CDR3 DNA: TGTGCCAGCAGTACAGGAAATGGAAACACCATATATTTT

clone size: .
D gene: TRBD2
J gene: TRBJ2-7
V gene: TRBV4-1
CDR3 protein: CASSQDSGGSSYEQYF
CDR3 DNA: TGCGCCAGCAGCCAAGATAGCGGGGGATCCTCCTACGAGCAGTACTTC

clone size: .
D gene: .
J gene: TRBJ2-3
V gene: TRBV15
CDR3 protein: CATSRDLGLYTDTQYF
CDR3 DNA: TGTGCCACCAGCAGAGATTTAGGACTATACACAGATACGCAGTATTTT

clone size: .
D gene: .
J gene: TRBJ1-1
V gene: TRBV28
CDR3 protein: CASSLYRENTEAFF
CDR3 DNA: TGTGCCAGCAGTTTATACAGGGAGAACACTGAAGCTTTCTTT

clone size: .
D gene: TRBD2
J gene: TRBJ2-2
V gene: TRBV19
CDR3 protein: CASSTPFSGKPENTGELFF
CDR3 DNA: TGTGCCAGTAGTACGCCTTTTAGCGGGAAACCCGAGAACACCGGGGAGCTGTTTTTT

clone size: .
D gene: .
J gene: TRBJ1-5
V gene: TRBV5-8
CDR3 protein: CASSLDGNSNQPQHF
CDR3 DNA: TGTGCCAGCAGCTTGGACGGGAATAGCAATCAGCCCCAGCATTTT

clone size: .
D gene: TRBD2
J gene: TRBJ2-5
V gene: TRBV7-9
CDR3 protein: CASSMSSGVQETQYF
CDR3 DNA: TGTGCCAGCAGTATGTCTAGCGGGGTACAAGAGACCCAGTACTTC

clone size: .
D gene: TRBD1
J gene: TRBJ1-5
V gene: TRBV19
CDR3 protein: CASSAPGTEGQPQHF
CDR3 DNA: TGTGCCAGTAGTGCGCCCGGGACAGAGGGTCAGCCCCAGCATTTT

clone size: .
D gene: TRBD2
J gene: TRBJ2-1
V gene: TRBV5-1
CDR3 protein: CASSLPGGSYNEQFF
CDR3 DNA: TGCGCCAGCAGCTTGCCGGGGGGCTCCTACAATGAGCAGTTCTTC

clone size: .
D gene: TRBD1
J gene: TRBJ1-2
V gene: TRBV24-1
CDR3 protein: CATSDRDRGGNYGYTF
CDR3 DNA: TGTGCCACCTCAGACCGGGACAGGGGCGGTAACTATGGCTACACCTTC

clone size: once
D gene: .
J gene: TRBJ1-1
V gene: TRBV30
CDR3 protein: CAWSVLREAFF
CDR3 DNA: TGTGCCTGGAGTGTACTTAGAGAAGCTTTCTTT

clone size: .
D gene: TRBD2
J gene: TRBJ2-3
V gene: TRBV29-1
CDR3 protein: CSVRIAGGRTDTQYF
CDR3 DNA: TGCAGCGTCCGAATAGCGGGGGGGCGGACAGATACGCAGTATTTT

clone size: .
D gene: .
J gene: TRBJ1-1
V gene: TRBV11-3
CDR3 protein: CASSLAAGLDTEAFF
CDR3 DNA: TGTGCCAGCAGCTTAGCCGCAGGGCTCGACACTGAAGCTTTCTTT

clone size: .
D gene: .
J gene: TRBJ2-3
V gene: TRBV7-2
CDR3 protein: CASRRPGNTDTQYF
CDR3 DNA: TGTGCCAGCAGAAGACCGGGGAACACAGATACGCAGTATTTT

clone size: .
D gene: TRBD1
J gene: TRBJ1-2
V gene: TRBV27
CDR3 protein: CASSFRRDSYGYTF
CDR3 DNA: TGTGCCAGCAGTTTCCGCCGGGACAGCTATGGCTACACCTTC

clone size: .
D gene: .
J gene: TRBJ2-2
V gene: TRBV13
CDR3 protein: CASNPRVGPGGELFF
CDR3 DNA: TGTGCCAGCAACCCCCGCGTGGGGCCCGGCGGGGAGCTGTTTTTT

clone size: .
D gene: TRBD1
J gene: TRBJ1-1
V gene: TRBV10-3
CDR3 protein: CAISETGGITEAFF
CDR3 DNA: TGTGCCATCAGTGAGACAGGGGGAATCACTGAAGCTTTCTTT

clone size: .
D gene: .
J gene: TRBJ2-7
V gene: TRBV7-9
CDR3 protein: CASSLARVPSSPQYF
CDR3 DNA: TGTGCCAGCAGCTTAGCCAGGGTCCCTTCCTCACCTCAGTACTTC

clone size: .
D gene: TRBD1
J gene: TRBJ1-2
V gene: TRBV6-5
CDR3 protein: CASGLETGLDYTF
CDR3 DNA: TGTGCCAGCGGACTTGAGACAGGGTTGGACTACACCTTC

clone size: .
D gene: .
J gene: TRBJ1-4
V gene: TRBV20-1
CDR3 protein: CSASSVYNEKLFF
CDR3 DNA: TGCAGTGCTAGTAGCGTTTATAATGAAAAACTGTTTTTT

clone size: .
D gene: .
J gene: TRBJ2-3
V gene: TRBV6-4
CDR3 protein: CASRASGQDTQYF
CDR3 DNA: TGTGCCAGCAGGGCCTCAGGCCAAGATACGCAGTATTTT

clone size: .
D gene: TRBD1
J gene: TRBJ1-1
V gene: TRBV4-1
CDR3 protein: CASSQVTGQGMNTEAFF
CDR3 DNA: TGCGCCAGCAGCCAAGTAACGGGACAGGGAATGAACACTGAAGCTTTCTTT

clone size: .
D gene: TRBD1
J gene: TRBJ1-2
V gene: TRBV30
CDR3 protein: CAWSTGTGFYGYTF
CDR3 DNA: TGTGCCTGGAGTACCGGGACAGGGTTCTATGGCTACACCTTC

clone size: .
D gene: TRBD1
J gene: TRBJ2-5
V gene: TRBV5-1
CDR3 protein: CASSLQQGETQYF
CDR3 DNA: TGCGCCAGCAGCTTGCAACAGGGGGAGACCCAGTACTTC

clone size: .
D gene: .
J gene: TRBJ1-5
V gene: TRBV27
CDR3 protein: CASSLNRPAGQPQHF
CDR3 DNA: TGTGCCAGCAGTTTAAACCGACCCGCGGGTCAGCCCCAGCATTTT

clone size: .
D gene: TRBD1
J gene: TRBJ1-2
V gene: TRBV15
CDR3 protein: CATAGFDRAFGYTF
CDR3 DNA: TGTGCCACCGCGGGCTTTGACAGGGCATTTGGCTACACCTTC

clone size: .
D gene: .
J gene: TRBJ2-2
V gene: TRBV6-4
CDR3 protein: CASSVDSQNTGELFF
CDR3 DNA: TGTGCCAGCAGTGTTGACAGTCAAAACACCGGGGAGCTGTTTTTT

clone size: .
D gene: .
J gene: TRBJ1-6
V gene: TRBV11-3
CDR3 protein: CASSSQDSFNSPLHF
CDR3 DNA: TGTGCCAGCAGCTCCCAGGACAGTTTTAATTCACCCCTCCACTTT

clone size: .
D gene: .
J gene: TRBJ1-2
V gene: TRBV5-1
CDR3 protein: CASSLGQGSGYTF
CDR3 DNA: TGCGCCAGCAGCTTGGGGCAGGGAAGTGGCTACACCTTC